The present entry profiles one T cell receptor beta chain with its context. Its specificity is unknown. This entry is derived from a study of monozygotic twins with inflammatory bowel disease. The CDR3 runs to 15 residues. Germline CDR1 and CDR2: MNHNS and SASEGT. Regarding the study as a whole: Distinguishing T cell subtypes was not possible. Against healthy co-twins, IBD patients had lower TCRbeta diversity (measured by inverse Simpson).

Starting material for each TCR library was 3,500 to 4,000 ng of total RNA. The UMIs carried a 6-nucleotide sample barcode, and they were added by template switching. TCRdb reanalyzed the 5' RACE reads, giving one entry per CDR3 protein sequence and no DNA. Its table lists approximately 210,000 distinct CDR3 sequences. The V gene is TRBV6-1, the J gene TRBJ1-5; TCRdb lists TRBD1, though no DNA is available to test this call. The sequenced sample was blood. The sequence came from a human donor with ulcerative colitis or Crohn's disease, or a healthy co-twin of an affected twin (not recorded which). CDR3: CASSRGQGSHQPQHF.